The rows below give T cell receptor beta chains drawn from one sample of a study of beta chain features in type 1 diabetes. Profiling relied on immunoSEQ multiplex PCR, and the TCRdb table lists in-frame clones only, not all of them. The table records about 150,000 clones, around 8.7% of them present only once. Sequencing used central memory CD4+ T cells from blood. These receptors were obtained from a man between 18 and 35 years old in good health. Both conserved end residues are trimmed from each CDR3. Fields, in order: J gene, V gene, clone size, CDR3 protein. Expanded clones get a size class; other rows say once, few or many, or leave the size out.

j_call: TRBJ2-2
v_call: TRBV28
clone_size: NA
cdr3_aa: ASSLPGTNTGELF

j_call: TRBJ2-3
v_call: TRBV5-1
clone_size: few
cdr3_aa: AIGQPSTDTQY

j_call: TRBJ1-2
v_call: TRBV6-1
clone_size: few
cdr3_aa: ASEDRGIGYT

j_call: TRBJ1-2
v_call: TRBV4-2
clone_size: NA
cdr3_aa: ASSQTGSHYGYT

j_call: TRBJ1-1
v_call: TRBV5-1
clone_size: NA
cdr3_aa: ASSPGGVWTEAF

j_call: TRBJ2-5
v_call: TRBV7-9
clone_size: NA
cdr3_aa: ASSLVSGSQETQY

j_call: TRBJ2-3
v_call: TRBV5-4
clone_size: few
cdr3_aa: ASSTFGPSTDTQY

j_call: TRBJ2-7
v_call: TRBV2
clone_size: few
cdr3_aa: ASIRSQATSYEQY

j_call: TRBJ2-5
v_call: TRBV4-2
clone_size: few
cdr3_aa: ASSRNYGETQY

j_call: TRBJ1-5
v_call: TRBV9
clone_size: few
cdr3_aa: ASSVEGGGNQPQH

j_call: TRBJ1-4
v_call: TRBV6-5
clone_size: NA
cdr3_aa: ASRGTGTGREKLF

j_call: TRBJ1-2
v_call: TRBV6-5
clone_size: NA
cdr3_aa: ASSYKDRSYGYT

j_call: TRBJ2-3
v_call: TRBV19
clone_size: few
cdr3_aa: ASSRLAVADTQY

j_call: TRBJ1-1
v_call: TRBV28
clone_size: few
cdr3_aa: ASSSVGQGGTEAF

j_call: TRBJ2-7
v_call: TRBV7-9
clone_size: NA
cdr3_aa: ASSALYEQY

j_call: TRBJ2-5
v_call: TRBV30
clone_size: few
cdr3_aa: AGKQGSGETQY

j_call: TRBJ2-5
v_call: TRBV4-3
clone_size: NA
cdr3_aa: ASSQEKRGGRETQY